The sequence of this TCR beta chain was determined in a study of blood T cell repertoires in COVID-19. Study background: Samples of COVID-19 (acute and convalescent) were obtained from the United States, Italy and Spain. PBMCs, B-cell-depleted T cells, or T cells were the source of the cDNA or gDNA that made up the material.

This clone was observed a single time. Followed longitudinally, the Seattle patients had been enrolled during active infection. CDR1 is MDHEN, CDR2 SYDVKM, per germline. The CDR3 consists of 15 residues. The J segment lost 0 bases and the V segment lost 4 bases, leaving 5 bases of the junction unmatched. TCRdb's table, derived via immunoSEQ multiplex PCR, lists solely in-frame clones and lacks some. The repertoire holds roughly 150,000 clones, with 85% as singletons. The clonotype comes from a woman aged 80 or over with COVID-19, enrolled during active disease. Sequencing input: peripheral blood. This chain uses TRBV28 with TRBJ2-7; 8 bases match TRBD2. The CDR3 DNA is TGTGCCAGCAGTTCTAGCGGGCACAGCTCCTACGAGCAGTACTTC. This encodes CASSSSGHSSYEQYF.